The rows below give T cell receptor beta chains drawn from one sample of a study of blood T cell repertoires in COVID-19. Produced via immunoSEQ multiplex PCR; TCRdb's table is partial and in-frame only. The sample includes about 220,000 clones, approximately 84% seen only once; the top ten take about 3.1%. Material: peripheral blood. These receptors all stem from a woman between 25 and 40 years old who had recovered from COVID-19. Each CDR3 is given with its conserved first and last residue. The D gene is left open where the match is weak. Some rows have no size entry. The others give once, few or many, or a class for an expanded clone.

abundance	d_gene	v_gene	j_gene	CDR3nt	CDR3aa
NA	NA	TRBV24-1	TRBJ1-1	TGTGCCACCAGTCTCAGGGTCGAGAACACTGAAGCTTTCTTT	CATSLRVENTEAFF
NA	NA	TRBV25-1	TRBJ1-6	TGTGCCAGCAGTGGGATACAGAATTCACCCCTCCACTTT	CASSGIQNSPLHF
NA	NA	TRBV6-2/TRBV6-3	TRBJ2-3	TGTGCCAGCAGCCCTTCGGTGGATACGCAGTATTTT	CASSPSVDTQYF
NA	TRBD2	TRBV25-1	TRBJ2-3	TGTGCCAGCAGTGTTGAGCGGGGGAGCACAGATACGCAGTATTTT	CASSVERGSTDTQYF
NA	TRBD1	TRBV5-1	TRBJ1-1	TGCGCCAGCAGCTTGGGGGGACAGGGCTCTAACACTGAAGCTTTCTTT	CASSLGGQGSNTEAFF
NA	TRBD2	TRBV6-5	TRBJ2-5	TGTGCCAGCAGTTTACTAGCGGGGGGGTACCAAGAGACCCAGTACTTC	CASSLLAGGYQETQYF
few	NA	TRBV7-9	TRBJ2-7	TGTGCCAGCAGCTTAGGGGGGGACGGAGGATACGAGCAGTACTTC	CASSLGGDGGYEQYF
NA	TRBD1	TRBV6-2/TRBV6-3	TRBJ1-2	TGTGCCAGCAGTAGACAGGGAGACTATGGCTACACCTTC	CASSRQGDYGYTF
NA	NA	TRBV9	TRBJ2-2	TGTGCCACCATCCGGGAACCCAACACCGGGGAGCTGTTTTTT	CATIREPNTGELFF
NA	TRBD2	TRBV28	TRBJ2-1	TGTGCCAGCAGTTTATGGGCTAGCGGGGGGAAGAATGAGCAGTTCTTC	CASSLWASGGKNEQFF
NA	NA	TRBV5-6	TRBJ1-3	TGTGCCAGCAGCCAATTACAGGGCCAGCCTGGAAACACCATATATTTT	CASSQLQGQPGNTIYF